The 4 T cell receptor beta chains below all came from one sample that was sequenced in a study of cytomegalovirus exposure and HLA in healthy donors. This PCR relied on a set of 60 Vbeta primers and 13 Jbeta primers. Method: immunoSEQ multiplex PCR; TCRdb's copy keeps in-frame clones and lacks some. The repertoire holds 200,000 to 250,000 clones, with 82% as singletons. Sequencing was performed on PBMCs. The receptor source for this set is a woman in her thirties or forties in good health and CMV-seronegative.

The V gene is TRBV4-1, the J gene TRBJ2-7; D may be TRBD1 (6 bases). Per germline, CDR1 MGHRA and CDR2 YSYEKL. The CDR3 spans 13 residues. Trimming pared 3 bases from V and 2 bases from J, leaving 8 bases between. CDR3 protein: CASSHGTPYEQYF. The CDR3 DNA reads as TGCGCCAGCAGCCACGGGACACCCTACGAGCAGTACTTC.

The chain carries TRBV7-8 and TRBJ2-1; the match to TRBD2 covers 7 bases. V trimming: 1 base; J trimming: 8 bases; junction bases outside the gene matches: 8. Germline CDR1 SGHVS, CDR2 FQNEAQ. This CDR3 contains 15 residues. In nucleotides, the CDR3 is TGTGCCAGCAGCTTAGGCCCAGGGACTAAGGATGAGCAGTTCTTC. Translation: CASSLGPGTKDEQFF.

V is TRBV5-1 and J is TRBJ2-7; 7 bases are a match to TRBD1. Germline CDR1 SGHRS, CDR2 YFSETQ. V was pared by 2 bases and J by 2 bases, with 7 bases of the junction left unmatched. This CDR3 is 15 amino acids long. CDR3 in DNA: TGCGCCAGCAGCTTCTGGGACAGCGGAACCTACGAGCAGTACTTC. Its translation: CASSFWDSGTYEQYF.

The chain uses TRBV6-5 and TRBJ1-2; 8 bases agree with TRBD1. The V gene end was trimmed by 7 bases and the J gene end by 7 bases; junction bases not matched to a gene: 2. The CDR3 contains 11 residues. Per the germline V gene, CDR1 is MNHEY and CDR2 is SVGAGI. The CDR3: CASIDRGGYTF. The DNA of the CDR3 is TGTGCCAGCATTGACAGGGGTGGCTACACCTTC.